This is a list of T cell receptor beta chains from one sample in a study of blood T cell repertoires in COVID-19. The table came from immunoSEQ multiplex PCR; TCRdb's copy has only in-frame clones and leaves some out. The repertoire consists of 150,000 to 200,000 clones, with about 82% occurring once and the leading ten covering 5.2%. The sequencing input was peripheral blood. The receptor set was obtained from a woman aged 30 to 39 with acute or convalescent COVID-19. Each CDR3 is given with its conserved first and last residue. A D gene is named only where the DNA matches it firmly. Expanded clones get a size class; other rows say once, few or many, or leave the size out.

TRBV30,NA,TRBJ1-3,NA,TGTGCCTGGACGGGGGTTGGAAACACCATATATTTT,CAWTGVGNTIYF
TRBV30,NA,TRBJ2-2,NA,TGTGCCTTCACCCACGGGATTAACACCGGGGAGCTGTTTTTT,CAFTHGINTGELFF
TRBV3-1/TRBV3-2,TRBD2,TRBJ2-7,NA,TGTGCCAGCAGCCTGACTAGCGTCTTCTCCTACGAGCAGTACTTC,CASSLTSVFSYEQYF
TRBV9,NA,TRBJ2-1,NA,TGTGCCAGCAGCTCAGGGGACTCCTACAATGAGCAGTTCTTC,CASSSGDSYNEQFF
TRBV29-1,NA,TRBJ1-1,few,TGCAGCGTAGGAGCTTCGAACACTGAAGCTTTCTTT,CSVGASNTEAFF
TRBV27,TRBD1,TRBJ1-4,NA,TGTGCCAGCAGTAAAGGGACAGGGTTGCCTAATGAAAAACTGTTTTTT,CASSKGTGLPNEKLFF
TRBV7-9,TRBD1,TRBJ2-7,NA,TGTGCCAGCAGCTCCCCTGCGGGACAGGGGATCCACGAGCAGTACTTC,CASSSPAGQGIHEQYF
TRBV19,NA,TRBJ1-5,NA,TGTGCCAGTAGTATACTTACTCCACGGGGAGGCAATCAGCCCCAGCATTTT,CASSILTPRGGNQPQHF
TRBV20-1,NA,TRBJ1-3,NA,TGCAGTGCTAGTCCTACTGGAAACACCATATATTTT,CSASPTGNTIYF
TRBV5-1,TRBD2,TRBJ2-1,NA,TGCGCCAGCAGCTTGTATGAGACTAGCGGGAGCGGTGAGCAGTTCTTC,CASSLYETSGSGEQFF
TRBV5-8,TRBD1,TRBJ1-1,NA,TGTGCCAGCAGCTTGGAAGGGGGCAGGACTGAAGCTTTCTTT,CASSLEGGRTEAFF
TRBV5-4,NA,TRBJ2-1,NA,TGTGCCAGCAGCTTGGGGTCGGGAGAGCAGTTCTTC,CASSLGSGEQFF
TRBV7-2,TRBD1,TRBJ2-5,NA,TGTGCCAGCAGTCTTAGAAGGACAGGGGCCGGGGAGACCCAGTACTTC,CASSLRRTGAGETQYF
TRBV27,NA,TRBJ2-7,NA,TGTGCCAGCAGGTCTAGGACTACCTTCTGGGACGAGCAGTACTTC,CASRSRTTFWDEQYF
TRBV28,NA,TRBJ1-5,NA,TGTGCCAGCAGACGGGAAGCGATTCAGCCCCAGCATTTT,CASRREAIQPQHF
TRBV10-3,TRBD1,TRBJ1-2,NA,TGTGCCATCAGTGACACAGGGGAAGGCTACACCTTC,CAISDTGEGYTF
TRBV19,TRBD1,TRBJ2-5,once,TGTGCCAGTGGTGGGACAGTGATCGCCCGGGAGACCCAGTACTTC,CASGGTVIARETQYF
TRBV29-1,NA,TRBJ2-7,NA,TGCAGCGTTGAAGGGAGAGCTGGGAACAGGTACGAGCAGTACTTC,CSVEGRAGNRYEQYF
TRBV30,TRBD1,TRBJ2-4,NA,TGTGCCTGGGCCGGGACAGGGGGAAACATTCAGTACTTC,CAWAGTGGNIQYF
TRBV10-3,TRBD2,TRBJ2-1,NA,TGTGCCATCAGTGGTAGCGGGAGAGGATCCTACAATGAGCAGTTCTTC,CAISGSGRGSYNEQFF
TRBV29-1,TRBD2,TRBJ2-1,NA,TGCAGCGTCCGGGGGGGCACCTTTAATGAGCAGTTCTTC,CSVRGGTFNEQFF
TRBV11-2,NA,TRBJ2-7,few,TGTGCCAGCAGCCGACTAGGGGGGGGCCTCGAGCAGTACTTC,CASSRLGGGLEQYF
TRBV30,TRBD1,TRBJ1-2,NA,TGTGCCTGGAGACCTTTTAGCAGGGGGCCTAACTATGGCTACACCTTC,CAWRPFSRGPNYGYTF
TRBV9,NA,TRBJ2-3,NA,TGTGCCAGCAGCGTAGGTCCGCAGACAGATACGCAGTATTTT,CASSVGPQTDTQYF
TRBV7-9,NA,TRBJ2-3,once,TGTGCCAGCAGCTTTCCCCTAGCGAGGGTCACAGATACGCAGTATTTT,CASSFPLARVTDTQYF
TRBV4-2,TRBD2,TRBJ2-1,NA,TGTGCCAGCAGCCAAGAAGGGAGCGGGAGTGGGTTGAATGAGCAGTTCTTC,CASSQEGSGSGLNEQFF
TRBV9,NA,TRBJ2-7,NA,TGTGCCAGCAGCTCCAGGGTTGACCAGGGGTTATACGAGCAGTACTTC,CASSSRVDQGLYEQYF
TRBV6-5,NA,TRBJ1-1,NA,TGTGCCAGCAGGGCAACTGAAGCTTTCTTT,CASRATEAFF
TRBV5-1,NA,TRBJ1-5,NA,TGCGCCAGCAGCGAGTCAAACCGGGATCAGCCCCAGCATTTT,CASSESNRDQPQHF
TRBV28,NA,TRBJ2-3,NA,TGTGCCAGCAGGCGGCCTAGCACAGATACGCAGTATTTT,CASRRPSTDTQYF
TRBV19,TRBD1,TRBJ2-7,NA,TGTGCCAGTAGTTCGGTACAGGGGTTGGGGGTTTTCTACGAGCAGTACTTC,CASSSVQGLGVFYEQYF
TRBV14,NA,TRBJ1-1,few,TGTGCCAGCAGCCAAGAATATTACACTGAAGCTTTCTTT,CASSQEYYTEAFF
TRBV6-2/TRBV6-3,NA,TRBJ1-5,NA,TGTGCCAGCAGTTCCGACAGCCTACTTGGCAATCAGCCCCAGCATTTT,CASSSDSLLGNQPQHF
TRBV3-1/TRBV3-2,TRBD2,TRBJ2-4,NA,TGTGCCAGCAGCACCCTTCCTAGCGGCCGTTTAGCCAAAAACATTCAGTACTTC,CASSTLPSGRLAKNIQYF
TRBV6-4,TRBD2,TRBJ2-1,NA,TGTGCCAGCAGTGACGGGACTAGCGGCAATGAGCAGTTCTTC,CASSDGTSGNEQFF
TRBV19,NA,TRBJ1-2,NA,TGTGCCAGTAGTATAGGGGCAGCCTATGGCTACACCTTC,CASSIGAAYGYTF
TRBV5-6,NA,TRBJ1-6,once,TGTGCCAGCAGCTTGGCCCCCAGAAATTCACCCCTCCACTTT,CASSLAPRNSPLHF
TRBV19,TRBD1,TRBJ2-7,NA,TGTGCCAGTAGTATATCACAGGGGACGAGGTTCTACGAGCAGTACTTC,CASSISQGTRFYEQYF
TRBV9,NA,TRBJ1-3,NA,TGTGCCAGCAGCCCGTTTGGAAACACCATATATTTT,CASSPFGNTIYF
TRBV5-8,TRBD1,TRBJ2-1,NA,TGTGCCAGCAGCGGGGACAGGGGGCGGGCCAATCAGTTCTTC,CASSGDRGRANQFF
TRBV7-2,TRBD1,TRBJ1-2,few,TGTGCCAGCAGCTTAGCCGGGACAGGGTTGAGCTACACCTTC,CASSLAGTGLSYTF